This T cell receptor (beta chain) was captured by sequencing in a study of blood T cells in healthy people across ages. Broader study findings: Relative to aged donors, long-lived donors carried more naive CD4+ cells and displayed higher diversity.

This clonotype was recorded a few times. The target antigen is unknown. Germline V gene data show CDR1 as DFQATT and CDR2 as SNEGSKA (reference sequence). The CDR3 runs to 11 residues. The V and J ends lost 4 bases and 3 bases respectively, with 4 bases between them. Next came a second PCR, run for roughly 6 to 11 cycles, which used a sample-barcoded 5' primer along with a J-beta primer mix. Each cDNA was tagged by a template-switch adaptor containing 12 random nucleotides. From the 5' RACE reads, TCRdb called clonotypes with MiXCR, one entry per CDR3 protein. The sample holds 1.5 million to 2 million distinct CDR3 sequences; around half are singletons and the top ten take less than 2.5%.

The sequence was collected from a woman aged 35 to 49 in good health. Sequenced: blood. This chain joins TRBV20-1 and TRBJ2-1; D remains ambiguous. The CDR3 region has the DNA TGCAGTGCTAACTACTACAATGAGCAGTTCTTC. Protein: CSANYYNEQFF.